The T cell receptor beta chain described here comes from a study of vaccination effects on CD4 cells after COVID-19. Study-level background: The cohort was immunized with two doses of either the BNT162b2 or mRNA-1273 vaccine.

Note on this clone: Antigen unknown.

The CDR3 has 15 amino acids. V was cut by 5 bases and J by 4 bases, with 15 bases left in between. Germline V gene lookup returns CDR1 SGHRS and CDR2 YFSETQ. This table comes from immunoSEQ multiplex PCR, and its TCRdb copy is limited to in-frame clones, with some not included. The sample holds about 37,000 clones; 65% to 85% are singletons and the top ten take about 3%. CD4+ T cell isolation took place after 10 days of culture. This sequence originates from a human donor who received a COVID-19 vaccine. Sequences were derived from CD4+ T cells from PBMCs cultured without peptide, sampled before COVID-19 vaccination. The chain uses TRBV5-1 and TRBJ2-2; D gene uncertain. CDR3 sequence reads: CASRPDTQFTGELFF. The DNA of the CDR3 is TGCGCCAGCAGACCTGACACTCAGTTCACCGGGGAGCTGTTTTTT.